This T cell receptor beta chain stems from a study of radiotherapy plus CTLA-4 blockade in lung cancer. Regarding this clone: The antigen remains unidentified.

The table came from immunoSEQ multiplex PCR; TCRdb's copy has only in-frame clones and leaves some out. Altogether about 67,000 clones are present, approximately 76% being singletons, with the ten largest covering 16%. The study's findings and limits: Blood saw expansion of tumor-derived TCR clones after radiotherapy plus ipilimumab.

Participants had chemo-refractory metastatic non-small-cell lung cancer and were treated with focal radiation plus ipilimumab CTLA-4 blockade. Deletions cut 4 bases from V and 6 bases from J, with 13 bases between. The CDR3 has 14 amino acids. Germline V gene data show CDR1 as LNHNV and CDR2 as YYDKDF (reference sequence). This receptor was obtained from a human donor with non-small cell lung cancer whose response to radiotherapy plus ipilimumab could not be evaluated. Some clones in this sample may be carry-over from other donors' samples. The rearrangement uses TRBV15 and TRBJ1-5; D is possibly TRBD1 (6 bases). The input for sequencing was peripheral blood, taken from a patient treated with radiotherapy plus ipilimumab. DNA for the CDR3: TGTGCCACCAGCACGGGGGGAGGGGGTCAGCCCCAGCATTTT. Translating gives CATSTGGGGQPQHF.